Listed below are T cell receptor beta chains from one sample, sequenced in a study of blood T cell repertoires in COVID-19. Method: immunoSEQ multiplex PCR; TCRdb's copy keeps in-frame clones and lacks some. The repertoire holds about 150,000 clones, with roughly three quarters as singletons. The sample consisted of peripheral blood. Receptors were obtained from a man aged 45-60 years with active or convalescent COVID-19. CDR3s leave out the opening cysteine and the closing phenylalanine or tryptophan. Clone size is not always given. Where it is, it says once, few, many or a class for expanded clones.

clone size	V gene	J gene	CDR3 protein
.	TRBV29-1	TRBJ1-3	SAAHSGNTIY
.	TRBV5-4	TRBJ1-6	ASSLARDSPLH
.	TRBV23-1	TRBJ2-5	ASSQSVKGGRETQY
.	TRBV6-1	TRBJ1-6	ASSEEARENSPLH
.	TRBV5-6	TRBJ1-2	ASSQQGVYGYT
few	TRBV4-2	TRBJ1-5	ASSQVRGSQPQH
few	TRBV24-1	TRBJ1-5	ATSDPSGISPQH
.	TRBV7-8	TRBJ2-7	ASSLDSVLSYEQY
.	TRBV11-3	TRBJ2-3	ASSLPLAGGQY
.	TRBV9	TRBJ2-7	ASSSLQGSSYEQY
few	TRBV2	TRBJ2-3	ASTTIPSTDTQY
.	TRBV7-2	TRBJ2-3	ASSLSPVVNTQY
.	TRBV9	TRBJ2-1	ASSLTGTYNEQF
.	TRBV19	TRBJ1-1	ASSIDQKSEEAF
.	TRBV20-1	TRBJ2-5	SAGGEETQY
.	TRBV11-3	TRBJ2-1	ASSLDTGGSRNEQF
.	TRBV11-2	TRBJ2-7	ASSGRDNSYEQY
.	TRBV5-4	TRBJ2-7	ASSLGADRGIRHEQY
.	TRBV9	TRBJ2-7	ASSPVAGGPYEQY
.	TRBV24-1	TRBJ2-5	ATRDSQETQY
few	TRBV18	TRBJ2-7	ASSPNLGRGTSEQY
.	TRBV7-6	TRBJ2-3	ASSHASGAYDTQY
few	TRBV28	TRBJ1-1	APSRPGQGGGGHGPEAF
once	TRBV11-1	TRBJ2-1	ASSSPQRESVEQF
.	TRBV3-1/TRBV3-2	TRBJ2-7	ASSQGLAGFYEQY
.	TRBV4-1	TRBJ2-5	ASSQAAGPNAY
.	TRBV7-3	TRBJ1-1	ASSEWDRGHTEAF
.	TRBV27	TRBJ2-7	ASRGTLAAHEQY
.	TRBV5-1	TRBJ2-6	ASSWGGQGDGANVLT
once	TRBV2	TRBJ2-1	ASRTAGGHEQF
.	TRBV6-5	TRBJ2-7	ASREKRVTYEQY
.	TRBV9	TRBJ1-3	ASSLGRGTGEIGNTIY
.	TRBV4-1	TRBJ1-1	ASSQTRGTEAF
.	TRBV29-1	TRBJ1-3	SVEDRVGSGNTIY
.	TRBV11-2	TRBJ2-5	ASSPAGVGETQY
.	TRBV3-1/TRBV3-2	TRBJ1-1	ASSHGQARTEAF
.	TRBV28	TRBJ2-1	ASSLGDRLYNEQF
.	TRBV21-1	TRBJ2-1	ASKPGQGRNEQF
.	TRBV28	TRBJ1-5	ASSFRDRAGQPQH
.	TRBV3-1/TRBV3-2	TRBJ2-7	ASSQERFSYEQY
.	TRBV6-2/TRBV6-3	TRBJ2-7	ASSRQVSYEQY
.	TRBV15	TRBJ2-2	ATSRDRGPTGELF
.	TRBV9	TRBJ2-1	ASSATGTSGQYSYNEQF
.	TRBV6-6	TRBJ2-1	ASSHLRSGSLDEQF
many	TRBV2	TRBJ2-1	ASSREAEQF
.	TRBV6-5	TRBJ2-5	ASSLGIGGETQY
.	TRBV19	TRBJ2-6	ASLKASGANVLT
.	TRBV30	TRBJ2-1	AWTEGDGQKPSYNEQF
.	TRBV5-8	TRBJ1-4	ASDPDRTGEKLF
.	TRBV14	TRBJ1-1	ASSQLTGAEAF
many	TRBV6-5	TRBJ2-3	AIREEGTDTQY